One and the same sample provided the 30 T cell receptor beta chains below, sequenced in a study of CD8+ T cells in alopecia areata. A sort of pooled cutaneous lymph node cells used CD4, CD8alpha, NKG2D, NKG2ACE and other stains. Extraction of RNA preceded its reverse transcription into cDNA, which served as the sequencing template. Profiled with immunoSEQ multiplex PCR; TCRdb holds only in-frame clones, not every one. The sample presents more than 250,000 clones, none singletons. Specimen: CD4+ T cells sorted from a lymph node. These receptors originate from a C3H/HeJ mouse with alopecia areata. MHC haplotype: H2-k.

Note on this clone: Mouse names are used for the genes. From the germline J gene comes the end of the CDR3, since the read stops 4 residues before it. This chain links TRBV17 with TRBJ2-1; TRBD2 aligns across 8 bases. The V gene's germline CDR1 is MNHDT and CDR2 YYDKIL. CDR3 length: 15 residues. The CDR3 region is CASSRDEGGAPEQFF. Incomplete CDR3 DNA: TGTGCTAGCAGTAGAGATGAGGGGGGGGCGCCT.

Note on this clone: Gene names and germline match the mouse. The read terminates 4 residues before the CDR3 end, so the remaining end is supplied by the germline J gene. V gene TRBV5 combines with J gene TRBJ2-4; 14 nucleotides line up with TRBD2. The CDR3 consists of 17 residues. V trimming: 4 bases; J trimming: 2 bases; junction bases outside the gene matches: 5. Germline CDR1 and CDR2: LGHNA and YNLKQL (reference sequence). The CDR3 sequence: CASSRDWGGLVQNTLYF. The part of the CDR3 DNA that was read is TGTGCCAGCAGCCGGGACTGGGGGGGCCTCGTTCAAAAC.

For this clone: Mouse gene names apply. The sequence runs out 4 residues before the end of the CDR3; the remainder is reconstructed from the germline J gene. The chain links TRBV5 to TRBJ2-7; TRBD2 matches at 8 bases. Germline-derived CDR1 and CDR2 are LGHNA and YNLKQL (reference sequence). This CDR3 is 15 amino acids long. The V segment lost 2 bases and the J segment 2 bases; nucleotides outside the gene matches: 5. The covered CDR3 bases are TGTGCCAGCAGCCAAAGGCTGGGGGGCCCCTAT. Translated: CASSQRLGGPY. The full CDR3 reads CASSQRLGGPYEQYF.

In its sample, this clone was seen many times. Genes and germline are mouse. The read ends 4 residues before the CDR3 terminus; that terminus is restored from the germline J gene. In the same sample, other DNA sequences code for this CDR3. The chain combines TRBV13-3 with TRBJ1-2; D perhaps matches TRBD1 (6 bases). The germline V gene has CDR1 NNHDY and CDR2 SYVADS. V was shortened by 2 bases and J by 2 bases, with 7 bases between the two germline ends. The CDR3 length is 13 residues. The CDR3 bases that were read are TGTGCCAGCAGTGACACAGGGAACTCC. Protein sequence: CASSDTGNS. The entire CDR3 sequence reads CASSDTGNSDYTF.

The sample holds a few counts of this clone. Gene labels here are mouse ones. The read comes to an end 4 residues before the CDR3 does, leaving the germline J gene to fill in the end. The J gene is TRBJ2-2, the V gene TRBV13-2, with D unresolved. The CDR3 covers 15 residues. Germline V gene sequence: CDR1 NNHNN, CDR2 SYGAGS (reference sequence). Trimming removed 0 bases at V and 4 bases at J, with 10 bases between. CDR3 sequence: CASGDGGRVTGQLYF. The CDR3 bases that were read are TGTGCCAGCGGTGATGGGGGAAGGGTCACCGGG.

This clone turned up a few times. Gene names and germline match the mouse. The read finishes 3 residues shy of the CDR3 end, and the germline J gene is used to complete it. The rearrangement links TRBV19 to TRBJ1-6, with D possibly TRBD1 on 5 matching bases. TRBJ1-6 is flagged as an ORF with uncertain function. Germline-derived CDR1 and CDR2 are FNHDT and SITEND (reference sequence). The CDR3 runs to 14 residues. The V and J ends lost 2 bases and 6 bases respectively, with 9 bases between them. CDR3 DNA, as far as it was read: TGTGCCAGCAGTATGGGGGTTAGTAATTCGCCC. Protein: CASSMGVSNSP. The full CDR3 sequence reads CASSMGVSNSPLYF.

This clone appeared many times. Mouse gene names apply. The sequenced fragment ends 3 residues before the CDR3 boundary, so the rest is inferred from the germline J gene. The same CDR3 can be traced to other DNA sequences in this sample. V gene TRBV19 combines with J gene TRBJ1-6; the D is unclear. TRBJ1-6 is reported as an ORF; its role is uncertain. Between the trimmed V and J ends, which lost 1 base and 3 bases, there was a span of 5 bases. The CDR3 runs 14 residues. Germline-derived CDR1 and CDR2 are FNHDT and SITEND (reference sequence). The chain's CDR3 is CASSITDYNSPLYF. CDR3 DNA (partial): TGTGCCAGCAGTATAACAGACTATAATTCGCCC.

Notes on this clone: The gene symbols are mouse symbols. The CDR3 extends 4 residues past the end of the read, so its final part is completed from the germline J gene. This chain connects TRBV13-3 to TRBJ1-2; TRBD1 is a possible D gene (5 bases). Germline loops: CDR1 NNHDY, CDR2 SYVADS. The CDR3 runs 15 residues. CDR3 protein: CASSDKGLGEDDYTF. The covered CDR3 bases are TGTGCCAGCAGTGATAAGGGACTGGGGGAGGAC.

Only a few counts were recorded for this clone. Each gene name is a mouse one. The read terminates 4 residues before the CDR3 end, so the remaining end is supplied by the germline J gene. The chain couples TRBV13-1 to TRBJ2-2, with no clear D. The germline V and J ends were trimmed by 1 base and 0 bases, with 4 bases remaining between them. There are 14 residues in the CDR3. CDR1 is NSHNY, CDR2 SYGAGN, per germline. CDR3 in amino acids: CASSDNTNTGQLYF. The sequenced CDR3 bases are TGTGCCAGCAGTGATAACACAAACACCGGG.

Of note for this clone: Gene names and germline refer to mouse. The sequence runs out 4 residues before the end of the CDR3; the remainder is reconstructed from the germline J gene. This specimen includes other DNA sequences encoding the same CDR3. The rearrangement joins TRBV1 to TRBJ2-3, with 11 bases fitting TRBD2. In germline, CDR1 is NSQYPW, CDR2 LRSPGD (reference sequence). The trim removed 3 bases at V and 1 base at J, leaving 3 bases unmatched. The CDR3 contains 16 residues. The CDR3 spells CTCSAGLGVGAETLYF. The part of the CDR3 DNA that was read is TGCACCTGCAGTGCGGGACTGGGGGTCGGTGCAGAA.

This clone was detected a few times. Gene names follow the mouse nomenclature. Sequencing ends 4 residues short of the CDR3 end; the germline J gene provides the rest. This chain joins TRBV13-3 and TRBJ2-2; TRBD2 matches 9 bases. V shed 2 bases and J 3 bases; nucleotides not matched to a gene: 2. The CDR3 is made up of 15 amino acids. Germline CDR1 is NNHDY and CDR2 is SYVADS. The sequenced CDR3 bases are TGTGCCAGCAGTGAAAGACTGGGGGACACCGGG. Protein sequence: CASSERLGDTG. The full CDR3 is CASSERLGDTGQLYF.

On this clone itself: Gene labels here are mouse ones. The CDR3 goes on 4 residues after the read ends, and that part is filled in from the germline J gene. The chain links TRBV13-3 to TRBJ2-3; D is perhaps TRBD2 (6 bases). Germline CDR1 NNHDY, CDR2 SYVADS. This CDR3 has 16 amino acids. Trimming removed 3 bases from V and 0 bases from J, with 14 bases in between. Incomplete CDR3 DNA: TGTGCCAGCAGTGCACTCGGGGGGACTAGTGCAGAA. It encodes CASSALGGTSAE. The whole CDR3 protein reads CASSALGGTSAETLYF.

Worth noting for this clone: Germline and genes here are mouse. The read falls 3 residues short of the CDR3 end, and the missing part is taken from the germline J gene. V is TRBV1 and J is TRBJ1-6; D gene ambiguous. TRBJ1-6 is an open reading frame whose function is uncertain. Between the trimmed V and J ends, which lost 3 bases and 6 bases, there was a span of 3 bases. CDR1 and CDR2 from the germline V gene are NSQYPW and LRSPGD (reference sequence). The length of the CDR3 is 12 residues. CDR3 DNA (partial): TGCACCTGCAGTGCGCTTAATTCGCCC. Amino acids: CTCSALNSP. The CDR3 in full is CTCSALNSPLYF.

This clone occurred many times. Gene names are the mouse ones. The read is 4 residues too short to cover the CDR3 end, so that end is filled in from the germline J gene. The chain is built from TRBV17 and TRBJ2-3; 7 positions match TRBD1. Trimming at V came to 0 bases and at J to 1 base, leaving 4 bases not matched to a gene. The CDR3 contains 16 residues. Germline-derived CDR1 and CDR2 are MNHDT and YYDKIL. CDR3 residues: CASSRDTGEGAETLYF. The covered CDR3 bases are TGTGCTAGCAGTAGAGATACAGGGGAGGGTGCAGAA.

Of note for this clone: Any gene name here is a mouse gene name. Read data end 4 residues before the CDR3 end; the end is taken from the germline J gene. The sample contains more than one DNA sequence encoding this CDR3. The chain joins TRBV1 to TRBJ1-1; D uncertain. CDR3 size: 14 residues. Germline CDR1 NSQYPW, CDR2 LRSPGD (reference sequence). The V end was cut by 0 bases, the J end by 0 bases, with 5 bases between. CDR3 region: CTCSADRQNTEVFF. CDR3 bases read: TGCACCTGCAGTGCAGATCGACAGAACACA. Filled out from reference TRBV1 and TRBJ1-1, the complete variable domain reads VTLLEQNPRWRLVPRGQAVNLRCILKNSQYPWMSWYQQDLQKQLQWLFTLRSPGDKEVKSLPGADYLATRVTDTELRLQVANMSQGRTLYCTCSADRQNTEVFFGKGTRLTVV.

Notes on this clone: Gene names and germline match the mouse. CDR3 in amino acids: CTCSAESQGSTGQLYF. The sequenced CDR3 bases are TGCACCTGCAGTGCAGAGAGCCAGGGGAGCACCGGG. V gene TRBV1 combines with J gene TRBJ2-2; possible D gene TRBD1, 6 bases. The CDR3 end falls 4 residues outside the read, so it is completed with the germline J gene. With 0 bases removed from V and 4 bases from J, the gap between germline ends came to 12 bases. CDR1 and CDR2 (germline): NSQYPW, LRSPGD (reference sequence). This CDR3 contains 16 residues. Filled out from reference TRBV1 and TRBJ2-2, the complete variable domain reads VTLLEQNPRWRLVPRGQAVNLRCILKNSQYPWMSWYQQDLQKQLQWLFTLRSPGDKEVKSLPGADYLATRVTDTELRLQVANMSQGRTLYCTCSAESQGSTGQLYFGEGSKLTVL.

This clone has at least ten counts. Gene names follow the mouse nomenclature. The CDR3 end lies 4 residues beyond the end of the read and is filled in from the germline J gene. This sequence joins TRBV17 and TRBJ2-2, with D perhaps TRBD1 (5 bases). The CDR3 length is 16 residues. Germline assignment: CDR1 MNHDT and CDR2 YYDKIL. V was clipped by 0 bases and J by 3 bases, with 11 bases between them. This chain's CDR3 is CASSRDVREDTGQLYF. CDR3 DNA, as far as it was read: TGTGCTAGCAGTAGAGATGTCAGGGAAGACACCGGG.

Comments on this clone: Gene names denote mouse genes. The CDR3 end lies 4 residues beyond the end of the read and is filled in from the germline J gene. The J gene is TRBJ2-3, the V gene TRBV1; 7 bases fit TRBD1. V was pared by 4 bases and J by 4 bases, with 2 bases of the junction left unmatched. The germline V gene encodes CDR1 NSQYPW and CDR2 LRSPGD (reference sequence). This CDR3 has 13 residues. CDR3 loop: CTCSGQGPETLYF. The CDR3 bases that were read are TGCACCTGCAGTGGACAGGGACCAGAA.

This clone was found a few times. These gene names are mouse names. The read gets to within 4 residues of the CDR3 end, and the germline J gene fills in the rest. The rearrangement joins TRBV17 to TRBJ2-7; TRBD2 matches at 12 bases. This CDR3 comprises 16 residues. Germline V gene sequence: CDR1 MNHDT, CDR2 YYDKIL. After removal of 2 bases from V and 3 bases from J, the junction contained 5 bases not matched to a gene. CDR3 sequence reads: CASSRRDWGALYEQYF. The covered CDR3 bases are TGTGCTAGCAGTAGAAGGGACTGGGGGGCGCTCTAT.

Concerning this clone: Gene names and germline refer to mouse. The CDR3 sequence: CASSTGGKDTQYF. The covered CDR3 bases are TGTGCCAGCAGTACAGGGGGAAAAGAC. The chain combines TRBV13-3 with TRBJ2-5; 8 positions match TRBD1. Read sequence stops 4 residues before the CDR3 end, and the germline J gene provides the missing end. The CDR3 contains 13 residues. Germline V gene sequence: CDR1 NNHDY, CDR2 SYVADS. Combining the CDR3 with reference TRBV13-3 and TRBJ2-5 gives the whole variable domain EAAVTQSPRSKVAVTGGKVTLSCHQTNNHDYMYWYRQDTGHGLRLIHYSYVADSTEKGDIPDGYKASRPSQENFSLILELASLSQTAVYFCASSTGGKDTQYFGPGTRLLVL.

Details on this clone: Genes and germline come from the mouse. The DNA read from the CDR3 is TGTGCCAGCAGTTCAGGGGTTTATGCT. Its translation: CASSSGVYA. The whole CDR3 protein reads CASSSGVYAEQFF. The chain joins TRBV19 to TRBJ2-1; D is perhaps TRBD1 (6 bases). The read falls 4 residues short of the CDR3 end, and the missing part is taken from the germline J gene. Germline CDR1 and CDR2: FNHDT and SITEND (reference sequence). V was shortened by 4 bases and J by 4 bases, with 9 bases between the two germline ends. The CDR3 has 13 amino acids.

Note on this clone: Genes and germline are mouse. The read falls 4 residues short of the CDR3 end, and the missing part is taken from the germline J gene. V gene TRBV14 combines with J gene TRBJ2-5; possible D gene TRBD1, 6 bases. Looked up from germline, CDR1 is SGHDT and CDR2 is FRDEAV. V dropped 5 bases and J dropped 3 bases, with 16 bases sitting between them. The CDR3 totals 15 residues. The CDR3 bases that were read are TGTGCCAGCAGCGCCAACCGGGACATTCAAGAC. It specifies CASSANRDIQD. The full-length CDR3 reads as CASSANRDIQDTQYF.

For this clone: Genes here carry mouse names. The CDR3 end falls 4 residues outside the read, so it is completed with the germline J gene. The rearrangement joins TRBV1 to TRBJ2-3, with 7 bases matching TRBD1. This CDR3 is 15 amino acids long. Germline-derived CDR1 and CDR2 are NSQYPW and LRSPGD (reference sequence). J lost 0 bases, V lost 5 bases, and 5 bases had no gene match. The covered CDR3 bases are TGCACCTGCAGTACCGGGACAGTTAGTGCAGAA. Translated: CTCSTGTVSAE. The entire CDR3 protein reads CTCSTGTVSAETLYF. The full variable domain, with the rest looked up from reference TRBV1 and TRBJ2-3, is VTLLEQNPRWRLVPRGQAVNLRCILKNSQYPWMSWYQQDLQKQLQWLFTLRSPGDKEVKSLPGADYLATRVTDTELRLQVANMSQGRTLYCTCSTGTVSAETLYFGSGTRLTVL.

Comment on this clone: The gene names given are mouse names. Sequencing ends 4 residues short of the CDR3 end; the germline J gene provides the rest. Other DNA sequences in the sample encode the same CDR3. The chain joins TRBV5 to TRBJ2-2, with 8 bases that match TRBD2. In germline, CDR1 is LGHNA, CDR2 YNLKQL (reference sequence). J was trimmed by 2 bases and V by 1 base; bases with no gene match: 3. The CDR3 contains 16 residues. The CDR3 reads CASSQAGGRNTGQLYF. Incomplete CDR3 DNA: TGTGCCAGCAGCCAAGCTGGGGGGAGGAACACCGGG.

In its sample, this clone was seen a few times. These gene names are mouse names. The read ends 4 residues before the CDR3 terminus; that terminus is restored from the germline J gene. Other DNA sequences in the same sample also yield this CDR3. The rearrangement uses TRBV13-2 and TRBJ2-5; D remains unclear. CDR3 length equals 12 residues. Germline CDR1 is NNHNN and CDR2 is SYGAGS (reference sequence). Deletions cut 3 bases from V and 3 bases from J, with 5 bases between. CDR3 region: CASGGHQDTQYF. Incomplete CDR3 DNA: TGTGCCAGCGGTGGACATCAAGAC.

Comment on this clone: Gene names follow the mouse nomenclature. The read terminates 4 residues ahead of where the CDR3 ends, so the germline J gene completes it. This sequence joins TRBV13-3 and TRBJ1-2; TRBD1 matches 7 bases. This CDR3 spans 13 amino acids. The trim removed 6 bases at V and 2 bases at J, leaving 4 bases unmatched. CDR1 and CDR2 from the germline V gene are NNHDY and SYVADS. CDR3 DNA, as far as it was read: TGTGCCAGCACGGAGGGGGCGAACTCC. Encoded protein: CASTEGANS. The entire CDR3 sequence reads CASTEGANSDYTF.

To note about this clone: Gene names follow the mouse nomenclature. Read sequence stops 4 residues before the CDR3 end, and the germline J gene provides the missing end. This chain links TRBV17 with TRBJ2-1; 8 bases line up with TRBD2. J lost 1 base, V lost 5 bases, and 4 bases had no gene match. The CDR3 length is 15 residues. Germline lookup yields CDR1 MNHDT and CDR2 YYDKIL. The CDR3 loop is CASSSTGANYAEQFF. The covered CDR3 bases are TGTGCTAGCAGTTCGACTGGGGCAAACTATGCT.

As regards this clone: Gene names denote mouse genes. The observed sequence ends 4 residues before the CDR3 terminus, with the missing tail filled in from the germline J gene. The V and J genes are TRBV13-1 and TRBJ1-2; D remains ambiguous. With 1 base removed from V and 2 bases from J, the gap between germline ends came to 9 bases. The CDR3 has 14 residues. CDR1 NSHNY and CDR2 SYGAGN come from the germline V gene. CDR3 bases read: TGTGCCAGCAGTGATCTCGATGGGAACTCC. It codes for CASSDLDGNS. The whole CDR3 is CASSDLDGNSDYTF.

Comments on this clone: Gene names refer to mouse genes. Sequencing ends 4 residues short of the CDR3 end; the germline J gene provides the rest. V is TRBV1 and J is TRBJ2-5; possibly TRBD1 for D (5 bases). Between the trimmed V and J ends, which lost 2 bases and 0 bases, there was a span of 12 bases. Germline CDR1 reads NSQYPW; CDR2 reads LRSPGD (reference sequence). This CDR3 has 16 amino acids. This chain's CDR3 is CTCSANRQINQDTQYF. The covered CDR3 bases are TGCACCTGCAGTGCAAATAGACAGATTAACCAAGAC.

Details on this clone: The listed genes are named as in mouse. Sequencing ends 4 residues short of the CDR3 end; the germline J gene provides the rest. V is TRBV12-1 and J is TRBJ2-7; 8 nucleotides agree with TRBD1. The CDR3 is made up of 16 amino acids. Trimming removed 0 bases from V and 0 bases from J; junction bases left unmatched: 6. Germline CDR1 reads SGHSN; CDR2 reads HYEKVE. Incomplete CDR3 DNA: TGTGCCAGCTCTCTCATCCGACAGGGGAGCTCCTAT. Encoded protein: CASSLIRQGSSY. The CDR3 as a whole reads CASSLIRQGSSYEQYF.